This T cell receptor (beta chain) was recorded in a study of T cells in Graves' hyperthyroidism and ophthalmopathy (dated 2019 in TCRdb). For the wider study: Peripheral blood samples were taken at the time of initial diagnosis, prior to any treatment. To identify TCR V-J signatures that set the groups apart, the researchers used a discovery cohort of more than 95 patients, made up of 43 with Graves' ophthalmopathy and some 60 with stable Graves' hyperthyroidism. Prospective prediction of ophthalmopathy was tested in an independent validation cohort consisting of about 20 hyperthyroidism patients and 15 or so patients who later progressed to ophthalmopathy. The roughly 91 discovery patients were randomly divided into training and test sets at a 7:3 ratio. The study also compared thyroid tissue and blood T-cell repertoires from roughly six Graves' hyperthyroidism patients. Once sampling was done, hyperthyroidism patients were given methimazole at a starting dose of 30 mg daily, whereas ophthalmopathy patients were given high-dose intravenous methylprednisolone. According to the paper, TCR Vbeta CDR3 sequencing was carried out on more than 120 peripheral blood samples, which came from about 45 ophthalmopathy, around 75 hyperthyroidism and 17 progressor patients.

The TCR beta CDR3 regions were amplified from the RNA transcripts. For the first round of RT-PCR on the TCR CDR3, the HTBI primer set was used together with the Qiagen OneStep RT-PCR kit. Libraries were constructed in a second round of multiplex PCR, after which size selection and purification were performed. Sequencing of the libraries was done on an Illumina HiSeq2000 using paired-end 100 bp reads. The authors processed their data as follows. Raw data were processed with SOAPnuke, discarding reads with adapters, uncalled bases, mean Phred below 15, or no exact constant-primer or identifier match. COPE v1.2.5 was used to merge high-quality paired reads, and clonotypes were defined as unique nucleotide sequences. Clonotypes were aligned to IMGT TRBV, TRBD and TRBJ reference segments using MiTCR v1.1. The analysis included only V-J combinations with a frequency above 0.0001, which together covered over 98% of the repertoires. A TCS score was defined as the ratio of F50 (clonal expansion) to E x V (chaos), with BLOSUM62-based TCRdist applied between CDR3 peptides within each V-J. Welch's t-statistics and random forest reduced approximately 520 V-J features to roughly 13, which were used in a naive Bayes classifier (R e1071). Thyroid-blood repertoire similarity was quantified with the Morisita-Horn index. The public reads were reanalyzed by TCRdb: fastp trimming at Q25, MiXCR alignment, in-frame beta chains only. Each record represents a unique CDR3 protein, reported with the most common genes and DNA among its rows. Clone size and V and J calls follow TCRdb, not the original study. The sample records 700,000 to 850,000 distinct CDR3 sequences, over 35% of which are singletons. The ten largest clones take up about a third of the sample.

Taken from cysteine to phenylalanine, the CDR3 has 12 residues. The DNA shown is the 36-base CDR3, in frame from base 1. CDR1 is given as SEHNR and CDR2 as FQNEAQ, both from the germline V gene (reference sequence). V was cut back by 5 bases and J by 6 bases, leaving a gap of 11 bases between them. This clonotype was counted at least ten times. The target of this receptor is not known. Per-base qualities were not stored, and no clone one base away is much larger. Study-level results and caveats: Most expanded thyroid clonotypes (frequency above 0.001) were also detected in blood, a finding suggesting that blood repertoires may reflect thyroid immune responses. Ophthalmopathy was separated from stable hyperthyroidism by a 13 V-J signature model, with over 85% sensitivity and roughly 81% specificity obtained in cross-validation and 80%/75% obtained in testing. No statistical method was used to set the sample size in advance, and investigators knew the group allocation. During validation, the model predicted progression to ophthalmopathy a median of about 5.9 months ahead of onset, with 70.59% sensitivity and roughly 75% specificity.

A patient counted as having stable Graves' hyperthyroidism if no progression to ophthalmopathy occurred over 18 months of follow-up. Hyperthyroidism patients were aged 18 to 65 years and newly diagnosed, with disease duration of less than 2 months. The study excluded patients with uncontrolled infections, other autoimmune diseases, pregnancy or lactation. Diagnoses were established on the basis of clinical symptoms, serum thyroxine and TRAb, thyroid ultrasound, and orbital computed tomography. Ficoll-Paque density gradient centrifugation was used to isolate PBMCs from around 9.1 ml of fresh peripheral blood. Trizol reagent was used to extract total RNA, and RNA quality was then checked on an Agilent 2100 Bioanalyzer.

The sequence was collected from a woman between 35 and 50 years old with Graves' hyperthyroidism. The chain was built from TRBV7-9 and TRBJ2-7, with an unclear D gene assignment. Material for sequencing was blood. The CDR3 protein: CASSRIQSEQYF. The DNA sequence is as follows: TGTGCCAGCAGCCGAATCCAGTCCGAGCAGTACTTC.